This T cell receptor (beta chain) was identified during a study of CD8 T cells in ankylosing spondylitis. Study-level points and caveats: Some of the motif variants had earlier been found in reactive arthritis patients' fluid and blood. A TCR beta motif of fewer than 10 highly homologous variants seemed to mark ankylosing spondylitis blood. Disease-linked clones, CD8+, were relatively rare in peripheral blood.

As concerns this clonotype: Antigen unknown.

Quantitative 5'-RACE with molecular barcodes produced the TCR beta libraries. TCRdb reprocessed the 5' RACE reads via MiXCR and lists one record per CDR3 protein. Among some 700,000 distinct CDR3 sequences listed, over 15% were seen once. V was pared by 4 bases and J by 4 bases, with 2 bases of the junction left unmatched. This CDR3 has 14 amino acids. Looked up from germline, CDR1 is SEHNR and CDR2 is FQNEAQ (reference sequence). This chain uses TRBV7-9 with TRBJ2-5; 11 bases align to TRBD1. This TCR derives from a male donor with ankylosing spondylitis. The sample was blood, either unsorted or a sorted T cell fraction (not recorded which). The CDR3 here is CASSSGQGGETQYF. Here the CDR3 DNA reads TGTGCCAGCAGCTCGGGACAGGGGGGAGAGACCCAGTACTTC.